Listed here are 21 T cell receptor beta chains from one sample, sequenced in a study of regulatory T cells in long-lasting Graves disease. Both iRepertoire HTBI primers and Arm-PCR of CDR3 regions were used to build the TCR beta libraries. Using its own MiXCR run on the multiplex PCR reads, TCRdb lists one record per CDR3 protein. The sample contains 350,000 to 400,000 distinct CDR3 sequences, roughly a sixth of which appear only once. Stated time point: newly diagnosed GD, antithyroid drugs for less than 3 months. The TCR library was made from RNA extracted from PBMCs. The starting material was peripheral blood mononuclear cells (PBMCs), obtained at new diagnosis, from a patient treated with antithyroid drugs. These receptors were collected from a female donor with Graves disease.

This clonotype has ten or more counts. The chain joins TRBV28 to TRBJ2-2, with unresolved D. Trimming took off 1 base at V and 3 bases at J, with 9 bases between the two ends. CDR3 length equals 15 residues. Germline CDR1 and CDR2: MDHEN and SYDVKM. Written as DNA, the CDR3 is TGTGCCAGCAGTTTATCCGGGCTTTACACCGGGGAGCTGTTTTTT. It encodes CASSLSGLYTGELFF.

This clonotype has a count of ten or more. CDR3 sequence (DNA): TGTGCCAGCAGTACTGCACTAGGTTTGTGGTACGAGCAGTACTTC. This sequence encodes CASSTALGLWYEQYF. V gene TRBV12-3 or TRBV12-4 combines with J gene TRBJ2-7; maybe TRBD2 (5 bases). Trimming stripped 5 bases from V and 4 bases from J, with 18 bases between. The CDR3 loop spans 15 amino acids.

This clonotype was seen more than once but under ten times. A much larger clonotype is one base distant, so this may be a read error. The V gene is TRBV27, the J gene TRBJ2-1; 9 bases line up with TRBD1. Losses at the gene ends were 6 bases for V and 6 bases for J; bases not matched to a gene: 9. The CDR3 is 15 residues long. The germline V gene encodes CDR1 MNHEY and CDR2 SMNVEV (reference sequence). The CDR3 coding sequence is TGTGCCAGCAGCTGCGACAGGGGGGAGAGCAATGAGCAGTTCTTC. Protein product: CASSCDRGESNEQFF.

The chain employs TRBV12-3 or TRBV12-4 and TRBJ1-3; no clear D. The V end lost 6 bases, the J end lost 0 bases, and 9 bases lay between the germline ends. This CDR3 has 14 residues. CDR3 residues: CASRTTVSGNTIYF. In DNA, the CDR3 is TGTGCCAGCAGAACAACAGTCTCTGGAAACACCATATATTTT.

About this clonotype itself: Since no conserved phenylalanine or tryptophan closes the CDR3, a read error is the likely cause. This chain uses TRBV18 with TRBJ1-4; D might be TRBD1 (5 bases). CDR1 and CDR2 (germline): KGHSH, LQKENI. The CDR3 extends over 13 amino acids. The ends were cut back, 0 bases at V and 6 bases at J, with 5 bases in the middle. CDR3 region: CASSPPQDEKLFL. Here the CDR3 DNA reads TGTGCCAGCTCACCACCACAGGATGAAAAACTGTTTTTG.

The V gene is TRBV6-1, the J gene TRBJ2-6; 10 positions match TRBD1. V was pared by 10 bases and J by 0 bases, with 9 bases of the junction left unmatched. CDR3 size: 17 residues. The germline gives CDR1 MNHNS, CDR2 SASEGT. The CDR3 sequence: CATRGDRGLSGANVLTF. In nucleotides, the CDR3 is TGTGCCACCCGGGGGGACAGGGGCCTCTCTGGGGCCAACGTCCTGACTTTC.

As concerns this clonotype: Sequence at one end of the junction differs from germline and may be a read error. The chain couples TRBV6-4 to TRBJ2-1; 10 nucleotides match TRBD2. The CDR3 is 15 amino acids. CDR1 MRHNA and CDR2 SNTAGT come from the germline V gene. CDR3 nucleotide sequence: TGTGCCAGCAGTGGAAGTTCTAGCGGGGGAAATGAGCGGTTCTTC. Its translation: CASSGSSSGGNERFF.

This clonotype was recorded at least ten times. The CDR3 loop is CASHSNDPGLGNGYTF. CDR3 nucleotide sequence: TGTGCCAGCCACTCAAATGACCCGGGACTTGGTAATGGCTACACCTTC. The chain employs TRBV5-4 and TRBJ1-2; tentatively, D is TRBD1 (5 bases). V lost 7 bases, J lost 6 bases, and 25 bases lay in between. CDR1 is SGHNT, CDR2 YYREEE, per germline (reference sequence). The CDR3 runs to 16 residues.

This clonotype was detected ten times or more. This chain uses TRBV12-3 or TRBV12-4 with TRBJ2-1; 10 nucleotides line up with TRBD2. V shed 11 bases, J shed 0 bases, and the junction held 16 bases outside the gene matches. This CDR3 comprises 18 residues. CDR3 bases: TGTGCCCCCTGGGGTAGCGGGAGGCCCCCGAGCTCCTACAATGAGCAGTTCTTC. Translation gives CAPWGSGRPPSSYNEQFF.

This clonotype has at least ten counts. The rearrangement uses TRBV12-3 or TRBV12-4 and TRBJ2-7; D is unresolved. V lost 1 base to trimming and J lost 3 bases, with 13 bases between them. There are 15 residues in the CDR3. In DNA, the CDR3 is TGTGCCAGCAGTTTAGGAGGCCAGGCAGGCTACGAGCAGTACTTC. Amino acid sequence: CASSLGGQAGYEQYF.

The V call is TRBV6-2 or TRBV6-3, the J call TRBJ1-6; D might be TRBD1 (5 bases). V lost 0 bases and J 17 bases, leaving 14 bases between the germline ends. The CDR3 runs 13 residues. Looked up from germline, CDR1 is MNHEY and CDR2 is SVGEGT. The DNA for the CDR3 is TGTGCCAGCAGTTACTCAGGGCAGGGTTTTATCCACTTT. This encodes CASSYSGQGFIHF.

This clonotype was seen repeatedly, ten times or more. This chain links TRBV10-3 with TRBJ1-1, with TRBD1 as a possible D gene (5 bases). This CDR3 is built from 16 residues. The V gene's germline CDR1 is ENHRY and CDR2 SYGVKD. V dropped 8 bases and J dropped 8 bases, with 27 bases sitting between them. CDR3 sequence (DNA): TGTGCCATCGCCAGTGGCGTTATAGGGGCAACACTAGAAGCTTTCTTT. As protein: CAIASGVIGATLEAFF.

The J gene is TRBJ2-7, the V gene TRBV28, with 11 bases lining up with TRBD2. This CDR3 is 16 amino acids long. In germline, CDR1 is MDHEN, CDR2 SYDVKM. V lost 5 bases, J lost 0 bases, and 6 bases stayed unmatched. Here the CDR3 reads CASSPLGTSGSYEQYF. CDR3 in DNA: TGTGCCAGCAGTCCATTAGGGACTAGCGGCTCCTACGAGCAGTACTTC. Full variable domain (rest looked up from reference TRBV28 and TRBJ2-7): DVKVTQSSRYLVKRTGEKVFLECVQDMDHENMFWYRQDPGLGLRLIYFSYDVKMKEKGDIPEGYSVSREKKERFSLILESASTNQTSMYLCASSPLGTSGSYEQYFGPGTRLTVT.

The V gene is TRBV12-3 or TRBV12-4, the J gene TRBJ1-1; D gene ambiguous. V lost 5 bases and J lost 1, with 11 bases in between. The CDR3 covers 14 residues. Here the CDR3 reads CASSPPSANTEAFF. CDR3 nucleotides: TGTGCCAGCAGTCCCCCTTCGGCGAACACTGAAGCTTTCTTT.

In its sample, this clonotype was seen many times. The genes are TRBV3-1 and TRBJ1-1; 7 nucleotides match TRBD1. V lost 4 bases and J lost 0; bases outside the gene matches: 8. The germline gives CDR1 LGHDT, CDR2 YNNKEL (reference sequence). The CDR3 sequence is 16 residues long. The CDR3 bases are TGTGCCAGCAGCCCGCGGACAGGCCCAATGAACACTGAAGCTTTCTTT. This translates into CASSPRTGPMNTEAFF.

V and J are TRBV6-9 and TRBJ1-2; tentatively, D is TRBD1 (6 bases). The CDR3 runs to 13 residues. Germline lookup yields CDR1 MNHGY and CDR2 SVAAGI. Trimming took 3 bases from V and 8 from J, leaving 13 bases between them. The CDR3 here is CASSYLGARGYTF. Here the CDR3 DNA reads TGTGCCAGCAGTTACCTGGGGGCGAGGGGCTACACCTTC.

V is TRBV7-2 and J is TRBJ2-7; the D call may be TRBD1 or TRBD2 (7 bases each). The ends were cut back, 5 bases at V and 6 bases at J, with 20 bases in the middle. The CDR3 runs to 15 residues. CDR1 SGHTA and CDR2 FQGNSA come from the germline V gene. The CDR3 DNA follows: TGTGCCAGCAGCCGACCAAGACAGGGAGGGGGCGAGCAGTACTTC. The encoded protein is CASSRPRQGGGEQYF.

This clonotype was observed many times. V is TRBV12-3 or TRBV12-4 and J is TRBJ2-5, with D unclear. V shed 3 bases and J shed 1 base, with 15 bases lying between them. The CDR3 has 16 residues. The CDR3 region has the DNA TGTGCCAGCAGTTTGGGGTCCCAGACGATCCAAGAGACCCAGTACTTC. Protein product: CASSLGSQTIQETQYF.

This clonotype was recorded many times. V usage is TRBV7-2 and J usage is TRBJ2-7; D assignment may be TRBD1 or TRBD2 (7 bases each). CDR1 SGHTA and CDR2 FQGNSA come from the germline V gene. The CDR3 consists of 17 residues. Deletions cut 5 bases from V and 5 bases from J, with 25 bases between. As DNA, the CDR3 is TGTGCCAGCAGCCCTCGAGGCGGGGGACAGCCAAGGGACGAGCAGTACTTC. It codes for CASSPRGGGQPRDEQYF.

This clonotype has more than one count but fewer than ten. In nucleotides, the CDR3 is TGTGCCAGTAGCCACAAAAAGACAGGGAACACTGAAGCTTTCTTT. It specifies CASSHKKTGNTEAFF. This chain connects TRBV19 to TRBJ1-1; possible D gene TRBD1, 6 bases. Deletions cut 6 bases from V and 1 base from J, with 15 bases between. CDR3 length: 15 residues. CDR1 LNHDA and CDR2 SQIVND come from the germline V gene (reference sequence).

This clonotype was seen at least ten times. The rearrangement links TRBV7-8 to TRBJ1-5, with 7 bases identical to TRBD1. The CDR3 is 17 amino acids. Per germline, CDR1 SGHVS and CDR2 FQNEAQ. J gave up 4 bases and V 2 bases, and 11 bases lay outside the gene matches. CDR3 bases: TGTGCCAGCAGCTTATGGGGACAGCAGGATCTAAATCAGCCCCAGCATTTT. It is translated as CASSLWGQQDLNQPQHF. The whole variable domain, filled in from reference TRBV7-8 and TRBJ1-5, reads GAGVSQSPRYKVAKRGQDVALRCDPISGHVSLFWYQQALGQGPEFLTYFQNEAQLDKSGLPSDRFFAERPEGSVSTLKIQRTQQEDSAVYLCASSLWGQQDLNQPQHFGDGTRLSIL.